Listed below are T cell receptor beta chains from one sample, sequenced in a study of CD8 T cells in Susac syndrome. TCRdb called the immunoSEQ multiplex PCR reads again in MiXCR, with one record for every CDR3 protein. Found here are some 120,000 distinct CDR3 sequences, 80% to 95% of them singletons; the top ten hold more than 0.25%. Sequenced material: CD8+ T cells from PBMCs. The receptors derive from a human donor with multiple sclerosis. Both conserved end residues are part of each CDR3. D genes are given only for firm matches. Size is stated for part of the rows, as once, few or many counts, or as a class when the clone is expanded.

J gene,CDR3 length,clone size,D gene,V gene,CDR3 DNA,CDR3 protein
TRBJ1-5,15,NA,NA,TRBV15,TGTGCCACCAGCAGAGATCGAGCAGCTCCTAGGCCCCAGCATTTT,CATSRDRAAPRPQHF
TRBJ2-5,15,NA,TRBD2,TRBV3-1,TGTGCCAGCAGCCAAGATAGAGGACTAGAAGAGACCCAGTACTTC,CASSQDRGLEETQYF
TRBJ2-3,15,once,NA,TRBV3-1,TGTGCCAGCAGCCAAGAGAGCAGCAGCACAGATACGCAGTATTTT,CASSQESSSTDTQYF
TRBJ2-7,14,NA,TRBD2,TRBV4-1,TGCGCCAGCAGCCAAGAGGCGGGGGGCTACGAGCAGTACTTC,CASSQEAGGYEQYF
TRBJ2-1,15,NA,TRBD1,TRBV5-4,TGTGCCAGCAGCGGGGGACAGGGCTCCTACAATGAGCAGTTCTTC,CASSGGQGSYNEQFF
TRBJ2-7,13,NA,NA,TRBV12-5,TGTGCTAGTGGCCTACAGGTCTCCTACGAGCAGTACTTC,CASGLQVSYEQYF
TRBJ2-6,17,NA,TRBD1,TRBV19,TGTGCCAGTAGTATCTCCGGGACAGCCTCTGGGGCCAACGTCCTGACTTTC,CASSISGTASGANVLTF
TRBJ2-2,20,NA,TRBD2,TRBV11-1,TGTGCCAGCAGATTGGGGACAGGAGAAGGGACTAGCGCGAACACCGGGGAGCTGTTTTTT,CASRLGTGEGTSANTGELFF
TRBJ1-2,12,NA,NA,TRBV9,TGTGCCAGCAGCGTCTCGGCCGGGGGCTACACCTTC,CASSVSAGGYTF
TRBJ2-3,15,NA,TRBD1,TRBV3-1,TGTGCCAGCAGCCACCGGCCCAGGGGGACAGATACGCAGTATTTT,CASSHRPRGTDTQYF
TRBJ2-7,15,once,NA,TRBV3-1,TGTGCCAGCAGCCAAGAGTGGGGCAGCTCCTACGAGCAGTACTTC,CASSQEWGSSYEQYF
TRBJ2-3,14,NA,NA,TRBV27,TGTGCCAGCAGTTTCCGGCAGGGAATAAATACGCAGTATTTT,CASSFRQGINTQYF
TRBJ2-5,15,NA,NA,TRBV5-1,TGCGCCAGCAGCGTGGCGGGCGCGGTACAAGAGACCCAGTACTTC,CASSVAGAVQETQYF
TRBJ2-3,15,NA,NA,TRBV25-1,TGTGCCAGCAGTGACGGACAGAGACGCACAGATACGCAGTATTTT,CASSDGQRRTDTQYF
TRBJ2-1,13,NA,TRBD2,TRBV12-3/TRBV12-4,TGTGCCAGCGCCCTAGCGGTATACAATGAGCAGTTCTTC,CASALAVYNEQFF
TRBJ2-1,13,NA,TRBD2,TRBV5-4,TGTGCCAGCACCTCTAGCGGGAGCGGTGAGCAGTTCTTC,CASTSSGSGEQFF
TRBJ2-4,15,NA,NA,TRBV27,TGTGCCAGCACGCGAAAGGGGGGAGCCAAAAACATTCAGTACTTC,CASTRKGGAKNIQYF
TRBJ2-7,14,NA,NA,TRBV12-1,TGTGCCAGCAGCTTTGACCAGGTTAGCTACGAGCAGTACTTC,CASSFDQVSYEQYF
TRBJ2-1,15,once,TRBD2,TRBV3-1,TGTGCCAGCACTCCAGCGGGGGGGTCCTACAATGAGCAGTTCTTC,CASTPAGGSYNEQFF
TRBJ2-1,11,once,NA,TRBV19,TGTGCCAGTCTTTCCTACAATGAGCAGTTCTTC,CASLSYNEQFF
TRBJ1-2,17,NA,NA,TRBV4-1,TGCGCCAGCAGCCAAGAGTTGGGTCCGGCGAGGACGTTGGGCTACACCTTC,CASSQELGPARTLGYTF
TRBJ1-6,16,NA,NA,TRBV11-2,TGTGCCAGTAGCTTAGTCCGAGGGGCCGGTAATTCACCCCTCCACTTT,CASSLVRGAGNSPLHF
TRBJ2-5,15,NA,NA,TRBV27,TGTGCCAGCAGTTTATTAGCAATGTACCAAGAGACCCAGTACTTC,CASSLLAMYQETQYF